A single TCR beta chain is shown here with its context. This record belongs to a study of blood T cell repertoires in COVID-19. The wider study: T cells, B-cell-depleted T cells, or PBMCs supplied cDNA or gDNA.

Trimming cost V 4 bases and J 1 base; bases outside gene matches: 5. Germline CDR1 is SGHTA and CDR2 is FQGTGA. This CDR3 is built from 15 residues. Source study methods: Reference gene primer amplification gave nucleated cell count estimates. Sequenced by immunoSEQ multiplex PCR; TCRdb stores in-frame clones only, minus some. V and J calls plus clone size are reproduced from that table; the DNA served to infer D and trimming. The table lists 150,000 or so clones, over 75% of them singletons. This sequence originates from a man aged 60 to 75 with COVID-19, enrolled during active disease. The sequenced sample consisted of peripheral blood. This sequence joins TRBV7-3 and TRBJ2-3; 7 nucleotides align to TRBD2. CDR3 sequence: CASSSSGAGTDTQYF. CDR3 bases: TGTGCCAGCAGCTCGAGCGGGGCTGGCACAGATACGCAGTATTTT.